A single sample gave rise to the 4 T cell receptor beta chains below, sequenced in a study of shared clonotypes between healthy human individuals. The table came from immunoSEQ multiplex PCR; TCRdb's copy has only in-frame clones and leaves some out. Counted here are roughly 700,000 clones, less than 95% occurring once; the ten biggest clones make up around a third. The sample consisted of memory CD8+ T cells from PBMCs. Indicated subset: CD45RO+ cells pooled with CCR7-negative TemRA cells. These receptors all stem from a man younger than 30 in good health. Some clones in this sample may be carry-over from other donors' samples.

The chain couples TRBV28 to TRBJ2-7, with 7 bases identical to TRBD2. V lost 6 bases to trimming and J lost 0 bases; unmatched junction nucleotides: 11. Germline V gives CDR1 MDHEN, CDR2 SYDVKM. The CDR3 contains 16 residues. CDR3 DNA sequence: TGTGCCAGCAGACGCCGCCTAGCGGCCAGCTCCTACGAGCAGTACTTC. This sequence encodes CASRRRLAASSYEQYF.

The chain recombines TRBV4-3 with TRBJ2-4; either TRBD1 or TRBD2 may supply D (5 bases each). This CDR3 spans 13 amino acids. V was pared by 5 bases and J by 8 bases, with 13 bases between. Germline CDR1 and CDR2: LGHNA and YSLEER. CDR3 bases: TGCGCCAGCAGCGGGGACGTTGAGGACATTCAGTACTTC. It translates to CASSGDVEDIQYF.

The gene calls are TRBV4-3 and TRBJ2-7; 7 bases map to TRBD1. V was clipped by 2 bases and J by 3 bases; unmatched bases: 16. This CDR3 spans 18 amino acids. Looked up from germline, CDR1 is LGHNA and CDR2 is YSLEER. The CDR3 DNA reads as TGCGCCAGCAGCCAATCCCCTCCGGGGACAGAAAATTTCTACGAGCAGTACTTC. Protein: CASSQSPPGTENFYEQYF.

The J gene is TRBJ1-1, the V gene TRBV10-3, with D possibly being TRBD1 (5 bases). V dropped 2 bases and J dropped 5 bases, with 15 bases sitting between them. Germline assignment: CDR1 ENHRY and CDR2 SYGVKD. The CDR3 totals 15 residues. CDR3 amino acids: CAISELGGGGTEAFF. The DNA of the CDR3 is TGTGCCATCAGTGAGCTAGGTGGGGGTGGAACTGAAGCTTTCTTT.